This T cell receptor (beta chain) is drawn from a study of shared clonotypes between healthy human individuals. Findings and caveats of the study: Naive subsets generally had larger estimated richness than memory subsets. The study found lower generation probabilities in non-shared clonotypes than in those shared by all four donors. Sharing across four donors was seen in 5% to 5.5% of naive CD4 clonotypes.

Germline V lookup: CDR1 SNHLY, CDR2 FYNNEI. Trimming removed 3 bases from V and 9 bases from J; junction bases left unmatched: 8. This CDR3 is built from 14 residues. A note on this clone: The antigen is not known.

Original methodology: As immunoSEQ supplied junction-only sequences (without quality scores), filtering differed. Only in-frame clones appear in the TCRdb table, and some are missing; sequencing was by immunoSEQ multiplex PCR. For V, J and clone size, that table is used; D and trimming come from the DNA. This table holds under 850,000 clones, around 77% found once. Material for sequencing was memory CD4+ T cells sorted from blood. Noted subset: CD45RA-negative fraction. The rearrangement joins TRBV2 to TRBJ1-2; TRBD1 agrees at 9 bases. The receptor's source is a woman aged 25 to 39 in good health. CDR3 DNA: TGTGCCAGCAGTGATAGGGACAGGGAAATCTGCTACACCTTC. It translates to CASSDRDREICYTF.